The 26 T cell receptor beta chains reported below all come from one sample, sequenced in a study of radiotherapy plus CTLA-4 blockade in lung cancer. The method was immunoSEQ multiplex PCR; TCRdb's version includes in-frame clones alone and lacks a portion of them. The sample has 40,000 to 50,000 clones, 75% to 85% seen once; the top ten hold more than 3%. Source: peripheral blood, taken from a patient treated with radiotherapy plus ipilimumab. Source of these receptors: a human donor with non-small cell lung cancer who had stable disease on radiotherapy plus ipilimumab.

The rearrangement joins TRBV27 to TRBJ2-7; 8 positions agree with TRBD1. This CDR3 contains 13 residues. In germline, CDR1 is MNHEY, CDR2 SMNVEV (reference sequence). Trimming at V came to 6 bases and at J to 4 bases, leaving 5 bases not matched to a gene. Written as DNA, the CDR3 is TGTGCCAGCAGCTACAGGGGGTTTTACGAGCAGTACTTC. Its protein is CASSYRGFYEQYF.

The chain carries TRBV2 and TRBJ1-2, with 8 bases aligning to TRBD1. This CDR3 region has 13 residues. The J segment lost 2 bases and the V segment lost 10 bases, leaving 6 bases of the junction unmatched. Germline loops: CDR1 SNHLY, CDR2 FYNNEI. CDR3 amino acids: CATRTGRNYGYTF. Written as DNA, the CDR3 is TGTGCCACCAGGACAGGGCGAAACTATGGCTACACCTTC. The variable domain in full, with the rest retrieved from reference TRBV2 and TRBJ1-2, is EPEVTQTPSHQVTQMGQEVILRCVPISNHLYFYWYRQILGQKVEFLVSFYNNEISEKSEIFDDQFSVERPDGSNFTLKIRSTKLEDSAMYFCATRTGRNYGYTFGSGTRLTVV.

In its sample, this clone was seen a few times. The CDR3 loop is CASSPGAMPTDTQYF. CDR3 nucleotides: TGTGCCAGCAGCCCAGGGGCGATGCCCACAGATACGCAGTATTTT. V is TRBV7-3 and J is TRBJ2-3; a possible D gene is TRBD1 (6 bases). The CDR3 runs 15 residues. V lost 5 bases to trimming and J lost 2 bases, with 14 bases between them. Looked up from germline, CDR1 is SGHTA and CDR2 is FQGTGA.

V gene TRBV10-1 combines with J gene TRBJ2-3; 8 positions match TRBD2. V lost 6 bases to trimming and J lost 4 bases; unmatched junction nucleotides: 12. Per germline, CDR1 WNHNN and CDR2 SYGVQD (reference sequence). The CDR3 covers 16 residues. CDR3 sequence (DNA): TGCGCCAGCAGCGACGACCCAGCGGGAGTATCAGATACGCAGTATTTT. Translated, it gives CASSDDPAGVSDTQYF.

The chain recombines TRBV11-3 with TRBJ1-1; no reliable D call. The CDR3 extends over 13 amino acids. In germline, CDR1 is SGHNT, CDR2 YENEEA. The V end lost 5 bases, the J end lost 2 bases, and 9 bases lay between the germline ends. The CDR3 sequence is CASSLGVNTEAFF. In nucleotides, the CDR3 is TGTGCCAGCAGCCTCGGGGTAAACACTGAAGCTTTCTTT.

V is TRBV18 and J is TRBJ2-2; 12 bases map to TRBD2. There are 16 residues in the CDR3. Unmatched junction bases numbered 4, after V lost 3 bases and J lost 5 bases. The germline V gene encodes CDR1 KGHSH and CDR2 LQKENI. The CDR3 loop reads CASSPTSGRGTGELFF. In nucleotides, the CDR3 is TGTGCCAGCTCACCGACTAGCGGGAGAGGTACCGGGGAGCTGTTTTTT.

The chain recombines TRBV5-1 with TRBJ1-2, with 7 bases matching TRBD1. V trimming: 4 bases; J trimming: 0 bases; junction bases outside the gene matches: 9. Germline lookup yields CDR1 SGHRS and CDR2 YFSETQ. CDR3 size: 16 residues. CDR3 loop: CASSNRDRVPNYGYTF. The DNA for the CDR3 is TGCGCCAGCAGCAACCGGGACAGAGTGCCTAACTATGGCTACACCTTC.

The chain has TRBV20-1 and TRBJ2-1; D gene ambiguous. V was shortened by 7 bases and J by 2 bases, with 6 bases between the two germline ends. Per the germline V gene, CDR1 is DFQATT and CDR2 is SNEGSKA (reference sequence). This CDR3 comprises 11 residues. As DNA, the CDR3 is TGCAGTGGAGAAACCTACAATGAGCAGTTCTTC. This gives the protein CSGETYNEQFF.

The chain recombines TRBV30 with TRBJ2-7; weak D call: TRBD1 (6 bases). Between the trimmed V and J ends, which lost 3 bases and 1 base, there was a span of 13 bases. CDR1 and CDR2 from the germline V gene are GTSNPN and SVGIG (reference sequence). CDR3 size: 14 residues. This CDR3 is CAWRWGQASYEQYF. The CDR3, as DNA: TGTGCCTGGAGATGGGGGCAGGCTTCCTACGAGCAGTACTTC.

V gene TRBV9 combines with J gene TRBJ1-5; D remains unclear. This CDR3 has 13 amino acids. Germline CDR1 SGDLS, CDR2 YYNGEE. With 2 bases removed from V and 3 bases from J, the gap between germline ends came to 6 bases. CDR3 protein: CASSVNINQPQHF. The CDR3, as DNA: TGTGCCAGCAGCGTTAATATCAATCAGCCCCAGCATTTT.

Only a few counts were recorded for this clone. This chain joins TRBV19 and TRBJ1-4, with 9 nucleotides matching TRBD1. This CDR3 has 15 amino acids. Trimming cost V 6 bases and J 2 bases; bases outside gene matches: 4. Germline CDR1 is LNHDA and CDR2 is SQIVND (reference sequence). CDR3: CASRGTGRTNEKLFF. CDR3 DNA: TGTGCCAGTAGGGGGACAGGGAGGACTAATGAAAAACTGTTTTTT.

The rearrangement joins TRBV5-1 to TRBJ2-1, with 8 nucleotides matching TRBD1. This CDR3 region has 20 residues. Germline loops: CDR1 SGHRS, CDR2 YFSETQ. The junction had 18 bases not matched to a gene; V was cut back by 4 bases and J by 0 bases. Here the CDR3 reads CASSHPSRGRDPSSYNEQFF. CDR3 nucleotides: TGCGCCAGCAGCCACCCCTCCAGGGGGCGCGATCCGAGCTCCTACAATGAGCAGTTCTTC. The whole variable domain, remainder taken from reference TRBV5-1 and TRBJ2-1, is KAGVTQTPRYLIKTRGQQVTLSCSPISGHRSVSWYQQTPGQGLQFLFEYFSETQRNKGNFPGRFSGRQFSNSRSEMNVSTLELGDSALYLCASSHPSRGRDPSSYNEQFFGPGTRLTVL.

The chain uses TRBV27 and TRBJ2-1; TRBD1 agrees at 9 bases. The CDR3 contains 15 residues. Germline V lookup: CDR1 MNHEY, CDR2 SMNVEV (reference sequence). Trimming cost V 5 bases and J 2 bases; bases outside gene matches: 4. The DNA for the CDR3 is TGTGCCAGCAGTGGGACAGGGAACACCTACAATGAGCAGTTCTTC. Amino acid sequence: CASSGTGNTYNEQFF.

The chain uses TRBV2 and TRBJ2-1; TRBD2 matches at 12 bases. CDR3 length: 15 residues. Unmatched junction bases numbered 11, after V lost 8 bases and J lost 9 bases. CDR1 and CDR2 from the germline V gene are SNHLY and FYNNEI. The CDR3 DNA reads TGTGCCAGCGGGTCACTAGCGGGAGGTAGGGGTGAGCAGTTCTTC. Protein: CASGSLAGGRGEQFF.

V usage is TRBV7-3 and J usage is TRBJ2-3; D remains unclear. The CDR3 sequence is 14 residues long. Trimming left V 5 bases short and J 7 bases short, with 16 bases between. Germline V gene lookup returns CDR1 SGHTA and CDR2 FQGTGA. CDR3 loop: CASSPSSKYYTQYF. In DNA, the CDR3 is TGTGCCAGCAGCCCCTCCTCAAAGTACTATACGCAGTATTTT.

The V and J genes are TRBV9 and TRBJ1-4; 9 bases fit TRBD1. The J segment lost 2 bases and the V segment lost 3 bases, leaving 14 bases of the junction unmatched. The CDR3 loop spans 19 amino acids. Germline V gives CDR1 SGDLS, CDR2 YYNGEE. The chain's CDR3 is CASSAATSRQGGTNEKLFF. CDR3 coding DNA: TGTGCCAGCAGCGCCGCCACATCTCGACAGGGGGGGACTAATGAAAAACTGTTTTTT. Together with reference TRBV9 and TRBJ1-4, the CDR3 gives the full variable domain: DSGVTQTPKHLITATGQRVTLRCSPRSGDLSVYWYQQSLDQGLQFLIQYYNGEERAKGNILERFSAQQFPDLHSELNLSSLELGDSALYFCASSAATSRQGGTNEKLFFGSGTQLSVL.

The chain is built from TRBV18 and TRBJ1-5, with no clear D. Trimming left V 0 bases short and J 7 bases short, with 7 bases between. The CDR3 consists of 13 residues. Germline assignment: CDR1 KGHSH and CDR2 LQKENI. CDR3 region: CASSPPRGQPQHF. As DNA, the CDR3 is TGTGCCAGCTCACCACCCCGCGGGCAGCCCCAGCATTTT.

V usage is TRBV4-1 and J usage is TRBJ2-1, with 10 bases fitting TRBD2. J lost 3 bases, V lost 0 bases, and 2 bases had no gene match. This CDR3 contains 16 residues. From germline, CDR1 is MGHRA and CDR2 YSYEKL. CDR3 in DNA: TGCGCCAGCAGCCAAGATACTAGCGGGGACTACAATGAGCAGTTCTTC. Its translation is CASSQDTSGDYNEQFF.

The gene calls are TRBV6-5 and TRBJ2-7, with a tentative D call TRBD1 (6 bases). V was clipped by 6 bases and J by 5 bases, with 20 bases between them. There are 15 residues in the CDR3. Germline lookup yields CDR1 MNHEY and CDR2 SVGAGI. The CDR3 region is CASSALQGGPDEQYF. The CDR3 bases are TGTGCCAGCAGCGCCCTCCAAGGGGGACCCGACGAGCAGTACTTC.

The chain is built from TRBV10-3 and TRBJ2-5; D is possibly TRBD1 (5 bases). The CDR3 totals 12 residues. CDR1 and CDR2 from the germline V gene are ENHRY and SYGVKD. Trimming shortened V by 6 bases and J by 5 bases, and 10 bases separated the two germline ends. The CDR3 protein is CAISQGAETQYF. As DNA, the CDR3 is TGTGCCATCAGCCAGGGTGCGGAGACCCAGTACTTC.

The chain is built from TRBV19 and TRBJ2-6, with a possible D match to TRBD2 (5 bases). Germline CDR1 reads LNHDA; CDR2 reads SQIVND (reference sequence). V shed 7 bases and J shed 2 bases, with 12 bases lying between them. This CDR3 has 15 amino acids. The CDR3 loop is CASTWLEAGANVLTF. The DNA for the CDR3 is TGTGCCAGTACCTGGCTGGAGGCTGGGGCCAACGTCCTGACTTTC. Full variable domain (remainder filled in from reference TRBV19 and TRBJ2-6): DGGITQSPKYLFRKEGQNVTLSCEQNLNHDAMYWYRQDPGQGLRLIYYSQIVNDFQKGDIAEGYSVSREKKESFPLTVTSAQKNPTAFYLCASTWLEAGANVLTFGAGSRLTVL.

The chain carries TRBV10-3 and TRBJ2-7, with a weak D call TRBD1 (6 bases). V was cut by 6 bases and J by 2 bases, with 23 bases left in between. The CDR3 extends over 17 amino acids. Germline lookup yields CDR1 ENHRY and CDR2 SYGVKD. The CDR3 coding sequence is TGTGCCATCAGCCGCACTACAGGGTTTGGCCGGGCCTACGAGCAGTACTTC. Protein product: CAISRTTGFGRAYEQYF.

For this clone: This CDR3 is also generated by other DNA sequences in the sample. The chain recombines TRBV28 with TRBJ2-7, with 7 nucleotides matching TRBD2. Germline V gene data show CDR1 as MDHEN and CDR2 as SYDVKM. CDR3 length equals 14 residues. V was pared by 6 bases and J by 0 bases, with 5 bases of the junction left unmatched. The CDR3 spells CASRGTGGSYEQYF. CDR3 in DNA: TGTGCCAGCAGGGGGACGGGGGGCTCCTACGAGCAGTACTTC.

The chain is built from TRBV6-5 and TRBJ2-3; the match to TRBD2 covers 10 bases. The germline CDR1 and CDR2 sequences are MNHEY and SVGAGI. This CDR3 spans 15 amino acids. With 6 bases clipped from V and 5 bases from J, the junction kept 8 bases outside the gene matches. Written as DNA, the CDR3 is TGTGCCAGCAGACATCTAGCGGGAGCTCAAGATACGCAGTATTTT. This translates into CASRHLAGAQDTQYF.

V is TRBV28 and J is TRBJ2-7; D call uncertain. The CDR3 contains 14 residues. With 3 bases removed from V and 1 base from J, the gap between germline ends came to 10 bases. CDR1 MDHEN and CDR2 SYDVKM come from the germline V gene. The CDR3 region is CASSLPAGSYEQYF. For the CDR3, the DNA is TGTGCCAGCAGTTTGCCAGCCGGGTCCTACGAGCAGTACTTC.

The chain employs TRBV7-2 and TRBJ2-7, with D unresolved. Looked up from germline, CDR1 is SGHTA and CDR2 is FQGNSA. CDR3 size: 16 residues. The V end lost 5 bases, the J end lost 3 bases, and 20 bases lay between the germline ends. The CDR3 protein is CASSRLVGEEGYEQYF. The CDR3 DNA is TGTGCCAGCAGCCGCCTAGTAGGTGAAGAAGGCTACGAGCAGTACTTC. Complete variable domain (other parts from reference TRBV7-2 and TRBJ2-7): GAGVSQSPSNKVTEKGKDVELRCDPISGHTALYWYRQSLGQGLEFLIYFQGNSAPDKSGLPSDRFSAERTGGSVSTLTIQRTQQEDSAVYLCASSRLVGEEGYEQYFGPGTRLTVT.